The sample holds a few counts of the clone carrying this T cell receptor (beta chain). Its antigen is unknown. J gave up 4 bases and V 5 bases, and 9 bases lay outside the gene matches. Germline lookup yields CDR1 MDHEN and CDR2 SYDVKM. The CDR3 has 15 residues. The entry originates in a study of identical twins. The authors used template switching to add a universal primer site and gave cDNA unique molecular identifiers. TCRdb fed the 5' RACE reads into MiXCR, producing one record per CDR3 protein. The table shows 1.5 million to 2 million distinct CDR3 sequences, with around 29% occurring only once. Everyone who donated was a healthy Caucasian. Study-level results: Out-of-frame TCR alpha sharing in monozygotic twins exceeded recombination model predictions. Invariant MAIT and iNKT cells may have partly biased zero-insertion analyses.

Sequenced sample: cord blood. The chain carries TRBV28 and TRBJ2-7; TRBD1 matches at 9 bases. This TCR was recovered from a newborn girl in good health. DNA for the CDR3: TGTGCCAGCAGTCCCGTCACAGGGGGCTGGTACGAGCAGTACTTC. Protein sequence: CASSPVTGGWYEQYF.